A single sample is the source of the 24 T cell receptor beta chains below, sequenced in a study of CD8+ T cells in alopecia areata. cDNA reverse transcribed from extracted RNA served as the sequencing template. Sequenced by immunoSEQ multiplex PCR; TCRdb stores in-frame clones only, minus some. In the table there are around 130,000 clones, around 50% of which are singletons. Material: CD4+ T cells sorted from blood, obtained at week 0. The receptors here all came from a human donor with alopecia areata.

CDR3 amino acids: CASTSGTGNEKLFF. The CDR3 nucleotides read TGCGCCAGCACATCCGGGACAGGGAATGAAAAACTGTTTTTT. V usage is TRBV5-1 and J usage is TRBJ1-4; 9 nucleotides match TRBD1. Unmatched junction bases numbered 5, after V lost 6 bases and J lost 5 bases. CDR1 is SGHRS and CDR2 is YFSETQ in the germline V gene. This CDR3 region has 14 residues.

CDR3 nucleotides: TGCGCCAGCAGTCAATCGAGGCTACCCGGGACTAAAAACACAGATACGCAGTATTTT. The encoded protein is CASSQSRLPGTKNTDTQYF. The chain carries TRBV23-1 and TRBJ2-3, with 7 bases identical to TRBD2. TRBV23-1 qualifies as an ORF whose function is uncertain. After removal of 0 bases from V and 2 bases from J, the junction contained 14 bases not matched to a gene. The CDR3 runs 19 residues.

The rearrangement joins TRBV5-6 to TRBJ2-5; D is unclear. V dropped 7 bases and J dropped 7 bases, with 14 bases sitting between them. The CDR3 runs 12 residues. CDR1 and CDR2 (germline): SGHDT, YYEEEE. The DNA of the CDR3 is TGTGCCAGCCAGACCAGGTCAGGGACCCAGTACTTC. Its translation: CASQTRSGTQYF.

This clone has a handful of counts. This chain joins TRBV5-1 and TRBJ1-2; maybe TRBD1 (6 bases). With 0 bases removed from V and 1 base from J, the gap between germline ends came to 10 bases. CDR3 length: 15 amino acids. CDR1 and CDR2 (germline): SGHRS, YFSETQ. In DNA, the CDR3 is TGCGCCAGCAGCTTGGGACAGGAGGGTAACTATGGCTACACCTTC. Protein sequence: CASSLGQEGNYGYTF.

Regarding this clone: At the DNA level, this CDR3 is encoded by other sequences in the same sample as well. The chain combines TRBV5-1 with TRBJ2-2; TRBD1 agrees at 10 bases. The V segment lost 4 bases and the J segment 3 bases; nucleotides outside the gene matches: 3. CDR1 and CDR2 from the germline V gene are SGHRS and YFSETQ. The CDR3 runs to 15 residues. CDR3 nucleotides: TGCGCCAGCAGCCTGGGGACAGGGGACACCGGGGAGCTGTTTTTT. Its translation: CASSLGTGDTGELFF.

The sample holds one count of this clone. The V gene is TRBV7-8, the J gene TRBJ1-5; D is unresolved. Germline-derived CDR1 and CDR2 are SGHVS and FQNEAQ. This CDR3 region has 17 residues. The V end lost 1 base, the J end lost 0 bases, and 13 bases lay between the germline ends. Here the CDR3 DNA reads TGTGCCAGCAGCTTAGGGACGGACCTCCATAGCAATCAGCCCCAGCATTTT. Its translation is CASSLGTDLHSNQPQHF.

The chain combines TRBV10-3 with TRBJ1-2; 7 bases align to TRBD1. Germline V CDR1 and CDR2: ENHRY, SYGVKD. The CDR3 covers 16 residues. V lost 3 bases to trimming and J lost 4 bases; unmatched junction nucleotides: 11. CDR3: CAISEGEQGLGYGYTF. CDR3 DNA: TGTGCCATCAGTGAAGGGGAACAGGGGCTGGGCTATGGCTACACCTTC.

V and J are TRBV5-4 and TRBJ1-6; 7 bases agree with TRBD1. Germline lookup yields CDR1 SGHNT and CDR2 YYREEE (reference sequence). V gave up 0 bases and J gave up 7 bases; unmatched junction bases: 7. The CDR3 is made up of 16 amino acids. The CDR3 region has the DNA TGTGCCAGCAGCTTGGGCTCCGGGACAGAAAATTCACCCCTCCACTTT. Encoded protein: CASSLGSGTENSPLHF.

The chain employs TRBV11-2 and TRBJ1-2; D not certain. The CDR3 totals 13 residues. V shed 1 base and J shed 6 bases, with 9 bases lying between them. CDR1 SGHAT and CDR2 FQNNGV come from the germline V gene. CDR3 bases: TGTGCCAGCAGCTTAGGGATGACGGATGGCTACACCTTC. Translating it yields CASSLGMTDGYTF.

The rearrangement links TRBV7-9 to TRBJ2-7; D possibly corresponds to TRBD1 (6 bases). This CDR3 is 13 amino acids long. The germline V gene has CDR1 SEHNR and CDR2 FQNEAQ (reference sequence). The V and J ends lost 6 bases and 2 bases respectively, with 11 bases between them. The CDR3 DNA sequence: TGTGCCAGCAGTTACGGACAGCCCTACGAGCAGTACTTC. It yields the protein CASSYGQPYEQYF.

This clone was seen a single time. This chain joins TRBV18 and TRBJ1-5; D is possibly TRBD1 (5 bases). Germline V gene data show CDR1 as KGHSH and CDR2 as LQKENI. With 5 bases removed from V and 1 base from J, the gap between germline ends came to 6 bases. This CDR3 spans 13 amino acids. CDR3 protein: CASSRDSNQPQHF. The CDR3 nucleotides read TGTGCCAGCTCAAGGGACAGCAATCAGCCCCAGCATTTT. The complete variable domain, with remaining parts taken from reference TRBV18 and TRBJ1-5, reads NAGVMQNPRHLVRRRGQEARLRCSPMKGHSHVYWYRQLPEEGLKFMVYLQKENIIDESGMPKERFSAEFPKEGPSILRIQQVVRGDSAAYFCASSRDSNQPQHFGDGTRLSIL.

The V call is TRBV7-2, the J call TRBJ2-5; TRBD2 matches 13 bases. Looked up from germline, CDR1 is SGHTA and CDR2 is FQGNSA. The trim removed 3 bases at V and 6 bases at J, leaving 7 bases unmatched. The CDR3 runs to 16 residues. The CDR3 DNA reads TGTGCCAGCAGCTTCTTAATGACTAGCGGGAGGAAGACCCAGTACTTC. Its translation: CASSFLMTSGRKTQYF.

The chain has TRBV5-1 and TRBJ2-1; 9 bases align to TRBD2. Looked up from germline, CDR1 is SGHRS and CDR2 is YFSETQ. J lost 0 bases, V lost 7 bases, and 8 bases had no gene match. The CDR3 has 16 residues. CDR3 in DNA: TGCGCCAGCTACGATGTTAGCGGGAGCTCCTACAATGAGCAGTTCTTC. This encodes CASYDVSGSSYNEQFF.

As to this clone: This specimen includes other DNA sequences encoding the same CDR3. The chain uses TRBV29-1 and TRBJ1-2; 9 nucleotides line up with TRBD1. J lost 3 bases, V lost 6 bases, and 2 bases had no gene match. Per the germline V gene, CDR1 is SQVTM and CDR2 is ANQGSEA. The CDR3 has 12 amino acids. This CDR3 reads CSVRQGDYGYTF. The CDR3 DNA sequence: TGCAGCGTGAGACAGGGGGACTATGGCTACACCTTC.

The rearrangement uses TRBV10-3 and TRBJ2-7; D uncertain. There are 14 residues in the CDR3. V gave up 0 bases and J gave up 5 bases, with 11 bases separating them. Germline CDR1 and CDR2: ENHRY and SYGVKD. The CDR3 reads CAISESTRSDEQYF. CDR3 nucleotides: TGTGCCATCAGTGAGTCGACTCGGAGTGACGAGCAGTACTTC.

The table lists this clone with a few counts. The CDR3 protein is CARGVVAGDEQYF. The CDR3 nucleotides are TGTGCCAGGGGGGTAGTAGCGGGAGACGAGCAGTACTTC. The chain links TRBV25-1 to TRBJ2-7; 9 nucleotides agree with TRBD2. V dropped 9 bases and J dropped 5; count of bases not matched to a gene: 8. Germline-derived CDR1 and CDR2 are MGHDK and SYGVNS. CDR3 length equals 13 residues.

Turning to this clone: The identical CDR3 is also encoded by other nucleotide sequences in the sample. The chain is built from TRBV5-1 and TRBJ2-5; no definite D call. Trimming pared 2 bases from V and 5 bases from J, leaving 4 bases between. The CDR3 length is 11 residues. Per germline, CDR1 SGHRS and CDR2 YFSETQ. The CDR3 here is CASSFEETQYF. As DNA, the CDR3 is TGCGCCAGCAGCTTTGAGGAGACCCAGTACTTC.

The sample holds a few counts of this clone. The chain recombines TRBV5-6 with TRBJ2-3; 14 bases are a match to TRBD2. The CDR3 length is 17 residues. Germline CDR1 reads SGHDT; CDR2 reads YYEEEE. V dropped 2 bases and J dropped 4; count of bases not matched to a gene: 6. The CDR3 coding sequence is TGTGCCAGCAGCTTTGGGACTAGCGGGAGACGAGCAGATACGCAGTATTTT. Encoded protein: CASSFGTSGRRADTQYF.

In its sample, this clone was seen once. This chain joins TRBV5-1 and TRBJ2-3; 8 nucleotides match TRBD1. Germline assignment: CDR1 SGHRS and CDR2 YFSETQ. Trimming cost V 2 bases and J 3 bases; bases outside gene matches: 5. This CDR3 has 15 residues. CDR3: CASSFRRGQTDTQYF. CDR3 nucleotide sequence: TGCGCCAGCAGCTTTCGCAGGGGGCAGACAGATACGCAGTATTTT.

V is TRBV18 and J is TRBJ2-7, with D hard to call. V lost 6 bases, J lost 6 bases, and 18 bases lay in between. This CDR3 is 14 amino acids long. CDR1 is KGHSH, CDR2 LQKENI, per germline. CDR3 DNA: TGTGCCAGCTCCTCGGACGCCGAGAGAGGCGAGCAGTACTTC. Protein: CASSSDAERGEQYF.

The J gene is TRBJ2-5, the V gene TRBV18; D possibly corresponds to TRBD1 (6 bases). From germline, CDR1 is KGHSH and CDR2 LQKENI. Trimming left V 4 bases short and J 1 base short, with 13 bases between. The CDR3 is 15 amino acids. Written as DNA, the CDR3 is TGTGCCAGCTCACGCGTTCAGGGGCCCCAAGAGACCCAGTACTTC. Amino acids: CASSRVQGPQETQYF.

The CDR3 coding sequence is TGCGCCAGCAGCCGGGACACAGGGGACAATGAGCAGTTCTTC. Protein product: CASSRDTGDNEQFF. V gene TRBV5-1 combines with J gene TRBJ2-1; TRBD1 matches 7 bases. CDR1 is SGHRS, CDR2 YFSETQ, per germline. The V gene end was trimmed by 4 bases and the J gene end by 5 bases; junction bases not matched to a gene: 6. The CDR3 runs 14 residues.

This clone was seen more than once but under ten times. The chain joins TRBV27 to TRBJ2-7; D gene unclear. CDR3 length: 15 residues. Germline CDR1 and CDR2: MNHEY and SMNVEV (reference sequence). V lost 5 bases to trimming and J lost 0 bases, with 14 bases between them. The CDR3 sequence is CASSDQDSSSYEQYF. CDR3 in DNA: TGTGCCAGCAGTGACCAGGATAGCTCCTCCTACGAGCAGTACTTC.

This clone was counted between two and nine times. The J gene is TRBJ1-2, the V gene TRBV29-1; no reliable D call. Trimming removed 3 bases from V and 7 bases from J, with 15 bases in between. Germline V CDR1 and CDR2: SQVTM, ANQGSEA. This CDR3 is built from 13 residues. In DNA, the CDR3 is TGCAGCGTTGAGGGTAACGACGAGAGTGGCTACACCTTC. Translation: CSVEGNDESGYTF.